This entry describes one T cell receptor (beta chain). There is no known antigen for this receptor. This sample is drawn from a study of CXCR3-negative and CXCR3-positive naive CD8 T cells (dated by TCRdb to 2018 to 2020). Broadly, across the study: In total, 130 million or so TRB reads were obtained, which works out to roughly 1.5 +/- 0.3 million reads per library. TRBV-TRBJ cluster analysis included naive subsets from about five donors and memory cells from 3 donors. Data from roughly twelve donors, pooled across two independent experiments, went into the diversity and physicochemical repertoire analyses.

Paper-wide results and their limitations: Because CXCR3 expression was partially decreased after cryopreservation, freshly isolated PBMCs were used for most assays. TRBV-TRBJ usage was similar between naive CXCR3-negative and CXCR3-positive cells from the same donor, while memory cells showed distinct patterns. Comparably high repertoire diversity was found in both naive subsets, whereas much lower repertoire diversity was found in memory CD8+ T cells. Because surface CD5, which is linked to self-reactivity in mice, was comparable between the naive subsets, TCR interaction strength was also inferred from the physicochemical properties of TRB CDR3s. Compared with CXCR3-negative naive cells, CXCR3-positive naive cells had TRB CDR3s with higher hydrophobicity (lower Kidera factor 4), lower energy, and higher strength and volume indices.

TCRdb lists the instrument as NextSeq 550. The Human TCR Profiling Kit (MiLaboratory) was used to prepare UMI-labeled 5' RACE TRB cDNA libraries. The full amount of extracted RNA was used for cDNA synthesis, and the full amount of resulting cDNA was used for PCR amplification. Libraries were prepared in parallel with an identical number of PCR cycles. In the paper's pipeline: About 50,000 +/- 9,200 unique UMI-labeled TRB cDNA molecules per library were extracted with MIGEC and MiXCR, with at least two reads per UMI required. On average, approximately 40,000 +/- 10,000 functional in-frame TRB CDR3 nucleotide clonotypes lacking stop codons were found per library. Diversity metrics, including normalized Shannon-Wiener and Chao1, were computed in VDJtools after downsampling to 5000 UMI-labeled TRB molecules per sample. For the central five CDR3 residues, VDJtools calculated physicochemical properties weighted by clonotype size, namely interaction energy, strength, volume and Kidera factor 4. The reads were reprocessed in TCRdb, with one entry per CDR3 protein sequence and no accompanying DNA. For this entry, the V and J calls and clone size follow TCRdb and not the study's own pipeline. The sample's clone listing holds fewer than 90,000 distinct CDR3 sequences. The ten largest clonotypes hold around 0.58% of the sample.

Counted from cysteine to phenylalanine, this CDR3 has 14 amino acids. No DNA accompanies this entry. Looking up the germline V gene yields CDR1 MGHRA and CDR2 YSYEKL. For each CD8+ T cell subset, flow sorting was done in triplicate, and some 300,000 cells per subset went directly into RLT lysis buffer. To keep memory contaminants out, a stringent definition of naive CD8+ T cells was applied: CD45RO-CCR7+CD27+CD95-. Standard density gradient centrifugation was used to isolate peripheral blood mononuclear cells from buffy coats. Naive CXCR3-negative and CXCR3-positive CD8+ T cells were flow-sorted using a FACSAria III. Total RNA was extracted from sorted cells with an RNeasy Mini Kit.

Sequences were obtained from naive CXCR3+ CD8+ T cells from blood. The cell subset or site label of this sample denotes: CD45RO-CCR7+CD27+CD95- naive CD8+ T cells expressing CXCR3 (TNR3+). The sequence links TRBV4-1 to TRBJ1-5; the D gene TCRdb calls, TRBD1, cannot be checked with no DNA. The TCR comes from a human donor in good health. Some clones in this sample may be carry-over from other donors' samples. This receptor has the CDR3 CASSPIGGDQPQHF.